The T cell receptor (beta chain) under discussion was sequenced for a study of identical twins. Study-wide results and caveats: Monozygotic twins shared more out-of-frame TCR alpha than recombination models predicted. Carriage of fewer insertions was seen in abundant cord blood beta clonotypes, whereas memory repertoires showed none.

Trimming cost V 0 bases and J 6 bases, with 5 bases left between them. From germline, CDR1 is SEHNR and CDR2 FQNEAQ (reference sequence). CDR3 size: 12 residues. This clonotype came up a few times. Its antigen is unidentified. A universal primer binding site was introduced by template switching. The final cDNA contained unique molecular identifiers. TCRdb reprocessed the 5' RACE reads via MiXCR and lists one record per CDR3 protein. The sample has approximately 680,000 distinct CDR3 sequences; roughly 7.1% are singletons. The same specimen was also included in a second study, on yellow fever vaccine responses in identical twins.

Material: PBMCs. The V and J genes are TRBV7-9 and TRBJ1-1, with a tentative D call TRBD1 (5 bases). The sequence was obtained from a woman aged 18-29 years in good health. The CDR3 sequence: CASSLAGAEAFF. The DNA of the CDR3 is TGTGCCAGCAGCTTAGCGGGGGCTGAAGCTTTCTTT. Full variable domain (missing parts from reference TRBV7-9 and TRBJ1-1): DTGVSQNPRHKITKRGQNVTFRCDPISEHNRLYWYRQTLGQGPEFLTYFQNEAQLEKSRLLSDRFSAERPKGSFSTLEIQRTEQGDSAMYLCASSLAGAEAFFGQGTRLTVV.